A selection of T cell receptor beta chains follows, all from one sample in a study of beta chain features in type 1 diabetes. Profiled with immunoSEQ multiplex PCR; TCRdb holds only in-frame clones, not every one. The table records some 900,000 clones, 15% to 20% of them present only once. Input material: naive CD4+ T cells from blood. These receptors originate from a woman aged 18-29 years in good health. CDR3s include the opening cysteine and the closing phenylalanine or tryptophan. Fields, in order: clone size, CDR3 length, D gene, J gene, V gene, CDR3 DNA, CDR3 protein. A D gene is named only where the DNA matches it firmly. Clone size is stated in some rows and not others, as once, few, many or a class when expanded.

abundance: NA
len: 14
d_gene: TRBD2
j_gene: TRBJ2-5
v_gene: TRBV6-1
CDR3nt: TGTGCCAGCAGTTCGGGACTAGCGGCGGAGACCCAGTACTTC
CDR3aa: CASSSGLAAETQYF

abundance: NA
len: 15
d_gene: TRBD2
j_gene: TRBJ2-1
v_gene: TRBV6-5
CDR3nt: TGTGCCAGCAGTTACTTCCTAGCGGCTTACAATGAGCAGTTCTTC
CDR3aa: CASSYFLAAYNEQFF

abundance: few
len: 16
d_gene: NA
j_gene: TRBJ2-3
v_gene: TRBV28
CDR3nt: TGTGCCAGTACCTCTCCAGGGAGAGGTCGTGCAGATACGCAGTATTTT
CDR3aa: CASTSPGRGRADTQYF

abundance: few
len: 13
d_gene: TRBD1
j_gene: TRBJ2-1
v_gene: TRBV6-5
CDR3nt: TGTGCCAGCAGACCCGACAGGGACAATGAGCAGTTCTTC
CDR3aa: CASRPDRDNEQFF

abundance: NA
len: 16
d_gene: NA
j_gene: TRBJ2-2
v_gene: TRBV5-1
CDR3nt: TGCGCCAGCAGCTTGTCACCCCCGCCGAACACCGGGGAGCTGTTTTTT
CDR3aa: CASSLSPPPNTGELFF

abundance: NA
len: 14
d_gene: NA
j_gene: TRBJ1-2
v_gene: TRBV7-8
CDR3nt: TGTGCCAGCAGCCGAGGGAGGCTAGGTGATGGCTACACCTTC
CDR3aa: CASSRGRLGDGYTF

abundance: NA
len: 18
d_gene: TRBD2
j_gene: TRBJ2-5
v_gene: TRBV6-1
CDR3nt: TGTGCCAGCAGTGGGCGACGGCGGGAGGACCCGTACCAAGAGACCCAGTACTTC
CDR3aa: CASSGRRREDPYQETQYF

abundance: NA
len: 14
d_gene: NA
j_gene: TRBJ2-2
v_gene: TRBV5-6
CDR3nt: TGTGCCAGCAGCTTGGGCTTGAAGGGAGGGGAGCTGTTTTTT
CDR3aa: CASSLGLKGGELFF

abundance: few
len: 13
d_gene: TRBD1
j_gene: TRBJ2-7
v_gene: TRBV9
CDR3nt: TGTGCCAGCAGCGTAGATGAGACAGGGGTTCAGTACTTC
CDR3aa: CASSVDETGVQYF

abundance: NA
len: 15
d_gene: TRBD2
j_gene: TRBJ2-1
v_gene: TRBV11-2
CDR3nt: TGTGCCAGCAGCCTGGGGACTAGCGTTTACAATGAGCAGTTCTTC
CDR3aa: CASSLGTSVYNEQFF

abundance: NA
len: 23
d_gene: TRBD1
j_gene: TRBJ1-3
v_gene: TRBV13
CDR3nt: TGTGCCAGCAGCGCTTGGCCACGGTATCAGGACAGGGGCCACTGGGGATCTGGAAACACCATATATTTT
CDR3aa: CASSAWPRYQDRGHWGSGNTIYF

abundance: few
len: 14
d_gene: TRBD2
j_gene: TRBJ2-1
v_gene: TRBV7-3
CDR3nt: TGTGCCAGCAGCTTGAGCGGGAAGGGAAATGAGCAGTTCTTC
CDR3aa: CASSLSGKGNEQFF

abundance: few
len: 13
d_gene: NA
j_gene: TRBJ1-2
v_gene: TRBV2
CDR3nt: TGTGCCAGCAAGGGGCCCGAAAACTATGGCTACACCTTC
CDR3aa: CASKGPENYGYTF

abundance: NA
len: 13
d_gene: NA
j_gene: TRBJ1-1
v_gene: TRBV7-2
CDR3nt: TGTGCCAGCAGCTTCTGGGGAAACACTGAAGCTTTCTTT
CDR3aa: CASSFWGNTEAFF

abundance: few
len: 14
d_gene: TRBD1
j_gene: TRBJ1-1
v_gene: TRBV7-9
CDR3nt: TGTGCCAGCAGCTGGGGGGACAGCCGCGCTGAAGCTTTCTTT
CDR3aa: CASSWGDSRAEAFF

abundance: NA
len: 14
d_gene: NA
j_gene: TRBJ2-5
v_gene: TRBV9
CDR3nt: TGTGCCAGCAGCGTTATGGGGAACCAAGAGACCCAGTACTTC
CDR3aa: CASSVMGNQETQYF

abundance: few
len: 15
d_gene: NA
j_gene: TRBJ2-1
v_gene: TRBV18
CDR3nt: TGTGCCAGCTCGGTTAAAAGCGGATCCTACAATGAGCAGTTCTTC
CDR3aa: CASSVKSGSYNEQFF

abundance: NA
len: 16
d_gene: TRBD1
j_gene: TRBJ1-2
v_gene: TRBV19
CDR3nt: TGTGCCAGTAGTCGGACAGGGAAGAAATCTAGCTATGGCTACACCTTC
CDR3aa: CASSRTGKKSSYGYTF

abundance: NA
len: 15
d_gene: NA
j_gene: TRBJ2-7
v_gene: TRBV28
CDR3nt: TGTGCCAGCAGTTTTTCCGAGGTTGGCGGACGCGAGCAGTACTTC
CDR3aa: CASSFSEVGGREQYF

abundance: NA
len: 14
d_gene: TRBD1
j_gene: TRBJ2-3
v_gene: TRBV9
CDR3nt: TGTGCCAGCAGCCCAAACAGGGGGACAGATACGCAGTATTTT
CDR3aa: CASSPNRGTDTQYF

abundance: NA
len: 14
d_gene: TRBD2
j_gene: TRBJ2-1
v_gene: TRBV29-1
CDR3nt: TGCAGCGTTTATGGCGGGAGCTCCTACAATGAGCAGTTCTTC
CDR3aa: CSVYGGSSYNEQFF

abundance: once
len: 13
d_gene: NA
j_gene: TRBJ2-1
v_gene: TRBV7-2
CDR3nt: TGTGCCAGCAGCTTTATTACGGGTCCTGAGCAGTTCTTC
CDR3aa: CASSFITGPEQFF

abundance: NA
len: 16
d_gene: NA
j_gene: TRBJ2-2
v_gene: TRBV5-1
CDR3nt: TGCGCCAGCGCCCAGTCATGGGGGTCGAACACCGGGGAGCTGTTTTTT
CDR3aa: CASAQSWGSNTGELFF

abundance: few
len: 14
d_gene: NA
j_gene: TRBJ1-5
v_gene: TRBV6-6
CDR3nt: TGTGCCAGCAGTTACGGTGGAGGCAATCAGCCCCAGCATTTT
CDR3aa: CASSYGGGNQPQHF

abundance: few
len: 17
d_gene: NA
j_gene: TRBJ2-7
v_gene: TRBV4-2
CDR3nt: TGTGCCAGCAGCCAAGTCTCCCCGCAAGGGGGGTCCTACGAGCAGTACTTC
CDR3aa: CASSQVSPQGGSYEQYF

abundance: NA
len: 15
d_gene: NA
j_gene: TRBJ2-3
v_gene: TRBV18
CDR3nt: TGTGCCAGCTCACCACGGGAGGTAGGCACAGATACGCAGTATTTT
CDR3aa: CASSPREVGTDTQYF

abundance: few
len: 16
d_gene: NA
j_gene: TRBJ1-2
v_gene: TRBV4-1
CDR3nt: TGCGCCAGCAGCCAAGATCATCCAGGGCGCGATCATGGCTACACCTTC
CDR3aa: CASSQDHPGRDHGYTF

abundance: NA
len: 13
d_gene: TRBD1
j_gene: TRBJ1-4
v_gene: TRBV11-2
CDR3nt: TGTGCCAGCAGCTTGGGACAGAATGAAAAACTGTTTTTT
CDR3aa: CASSLGQNEKLFF

abundance: few
len: 14
d_gene: NA
j_gene: TRBJ2-7
v_gene: TRBV6-5
CDR3nt: TGTGCCAGCAGCAGCGCCGGTTTTACCTACGAGCAGTACTTC
CDR3aa: CASSSAGFTYEQYF

abundance: NA
len: 16
d_gene: NA
j_gene: TRBJ2-2
v_gene: TRBV28
CDR3nt: TGTGCCAGCAGTTTCTTCCCTAGCAGGGACACCGGGGAGCTGTTTTTT
CDR3aa: CASSFFPSRDTGELFF

abundance: few
len: 15
d_gene: NA
j_gene: TRBJ2-1
v_gene: TRBV7-2
CDR3nt: TGTGCCAGCAGCACCCTAGGGACGGTATACAATGAGCAGTTCTTC
CDR3aa: CASSTLGTVYNEQFF

abundance: few
len: 16
d_gene: TRBD2
j_gene: TRBJ2-1
v_gene: TRBV4-1
CDR3nt: TGCGCCAGCAGCCACCTGGGCCGCGGGAGCTTCAATGAGCAGTTCTTC
CDR3aa: CASSHLGRGSFNEQFF

abundance: NA
len: 15
d_gene: TRBD1
j_gene: TRBJ1-2
v_gene: TRBV9
CDR3nt: TGTGCCAGCAGTAAAAGGGACAGCCGTAACTATGGCTACACCTTC
CDR3aa: CASSKRDSRNYGYTF

abundance: NA
len: 16
d_gene: TRBD1
j_gene: TRBJ2-6
v_gene: TRBV9
CDR3nt: TGTGCCAGCAGCGGGGCTGACAGGGCTGGGGCCAACGTCCTGACTTTC
CDR3aa: CASSGADRAGANVLTF

abundance: NA
len: 17
d_gene: TRBD2
j_gene: TRBJ2-2
v_gene: TRBV11-2
CDR3nt: TGTGCCAGCAGCTCTGGATCGGGGGGAGCGAACACCGGGGAGCTGTTTTTT
CDR3aa: CASSSGSGGANTGELFF

abundance: few
len: 13
d_gene: TRBD1
j_gene: TRBJ2-2
v_gene: TRBV18
CDR3nt: TGTGCCAGCTCATTCGGGACAGCCGGGGAGCTGTTTTTT
CDR3aa: CASSFGTAGELFF

abundance: NA
len: 13
d_gene: TRBD1
j_gene: TRBJ2-4
v_gene: TRBV28
CDR3nt: TGTGCCAGCCTACAGGGGGGAGGAAACATTCAGTACTTC
CDR3aa: CASLQGGGNIQYF

abundance: NA
len: 16
d_gene: TRBD1
j_gene: TRBJ2-3
v_gene: TRBV4-3
CDR3nt: TGCGCCAGCAGCCAAGTTTGGACAGGGCTCACAGATACGCAGTATTTT
CDR3aa: CASSQVWTGLTDTQYF

abundance: few
len: 12
d_gene: NA
j_gene: TRBJ1-1
v_gene: TRBV25-1
CDR3nt: TGTGCCAGCAGTGAAACAGGTATTAAAGCTTTCTTT
CDR3aa: CASSETGIKAFF

abundance: few
len: 14
d_gene: TRBD1
j_gene: TRBJ1-2
v_gene: TRBV15
CDR3nt: TGTGCCACCAGCAGAGATACAGGGGTCTATGGCTACACCTTC
CDR3aa: CATSRDTGVYGYTF

abundance: NA
len: 15
d_gene: NA
j_gene: TRBJ2-7
v_gene: TRBV28
CDR3nt: TGTGCCAGCAGTTTAGGGGGGCGAGCAAGCTACGAGCAGTACTTC
CDR3aa: CASSLGGRASYEQYF